These 19 T cell receptor beta chains were all obtained from the same sample, sequenced in a study of CD8 T cells in Susac syndrome. With random hexamers, roughly 0.5 to 1 ug RNA was reverse transcribed. TCRdb fed the immunoSEQ multiplex PCR reads into MiXCR, producing one record per CDR3 protein. Among about 430,000 distinct CDR3 sequences listed, more than 80% were seen once. What was sequenced was CD8+ T cells from PBMCs. The origin of the receptors is a human donor with multiple sclerosis.

The chain recombines TRBV15 with TRBJ1-1, with D unresolved. CDR3 length equals 13 residues. From germline, CDR1 is LNHNV and CDR2 YYDKDF (reference sequence). V lost 0 bases and J 1 base, leaving 3 bases between the germline ends. CDR3 nucleotide sequence: TGTGCCACCAGCAGAGATGAGAACACTGAAGCTTTCTTT. Translation gives CATSRDENTEAFF.

This chain joins TRBV19 and TRBJ2-2, with TRBD2 identical over 7 bases. Per germline, CDR1 LNHDA and CDR2 SQIVND (reference sequence). The CDR3 is made up of 14 amino acids. V dropped 10 bases and J dropped 4; count of bases not matched to a gene: 9. The CDR3 sequence is CATRAGPTTGELFF. The DNA for the CDR3 is TGTGCCACAAGAGCGGGACCCACCACCGGGGAGCTGTTTTTT.

J is TRBJ2-7 and V is TRBV19; 9 bases map to TRBD2. The junction had 1 base not matched to a gene; V was cut back by 1 base and J by 3 bases. CDR3 length: 14 amino acids. Germline V gene lookup returns CDR1 LNHDA and CDR2 SQIVND (reference sequence). CDR3 DNA sequence: TGTGCCAGTAGTATAGCTAGCGGGGACTACGAGCAGTACTTC. This codes for CASSIASGDYEQYF.

The rearrangement uses TRBV19 and TRBJ2-1; 11 bases are shared with TRBD2. Germline V gene data show CDR1 as LNHDA and CDR2 as SQIVND (reference sequence). V shed 8 bases and J 6 bases; nucleotides not matched to a gene: 6. This CDR3 has 14 amino acids. The DNA of the CDR3 is TGTGCCAGTCAACTAGCGGGAGAACCCAATGAGCAGTTCTTC. It is translated as CASQLAGEPNEQFF.

J is TRBJ2-2 and V is TRBV7-8; D perhaps matches TRBD1 (6 bases). V was clipped by 4 bases and J by 0 bases, with 12 bases between them. Germline V lookup: CDR1 SGHVS, CDR2 FQNEAQ. The length of the CDR3 is 16 residues. The CDR3 sequence is CASSSRTEANTGELFF. The CDR3 nucleotides read TGTGCCAGCAGCTCCAGGACAGAAGCGAACACCGGGGAGCTGTTTTTT. Looking up the rest from reference TRBV7-8 and TRBJ2-2 gives the full variable domain: GAGVSQSPRYKVAKRGQDVALRCDPISGHVSLFWYQQALGQGPEFLTYFQNEAQLDKSGLPSDRFFAERPEGSVSTLKIQRTQQEDSAVYLCASSSRTEANTGELFFGEGSRLTVL.

This chain links TRBV21-1 with TRBJ2-2; the table names TRBD1, a call not compared with the DNA. TRBV21-1 is a pseudogene locus. The CDR3 has 15 residues. The CDR3 loop reads CASTPPQGNTGELFF. The CDR3 coding sequence is TGTGCCAGCACCCCCCCACAGGGGAACACCGGGGAGCTGTTTTTT.

The genes are TRBV4-1 and TRBJ1-5, with unresolved D. Per the germline V gene, CDR1 is MGHRA and CDR2 is YSYEKL. The V and J ends lost 3 bases and 5 bases respectively, with 11 bases between them. CDR3 size: 14 residues. CDR3 loop: CASSQGLGDQPQHF. CDR3 nucleotides: TGCGCCAGCAGCCAGGGGTTGGGTGATCAGCCCCAGCATTTT.

In regard to this clonotype: Sequence at one end of the junction differs from germline and may be a read error. This rearrangement joins TRBV4-1 to TRBJ2-2; D is possibly TRBD1 (5 bases). This CDR3 contains 15 residues. From germline, CDR1 is MGHRA and CDR2 YSYEKL. The CDR3 DNA is TGCGCCGGCAGCCAAGATGGGGCGTATTCCGGGGAGCTGTTTTTT. As protein: CAGSQDGAYSGELFF.

This chain joins TRBV3-1 and TRBJ1-2; no definite D call. The germline V gene has CDR1 LGHDT and CDR2 YNNKEL (reference sequence). Trimming left V 3 bases short and J 3 bases short, with 14 bases between. The CDR3 contains 15 residues. DNA for the CDR3: TGTGCCAGCAGCCATGCTCGGACGGTCCACTATGGCTACACCTTC. Translating gives CASSHARTVHYGYTF. Complete variable domain (other parts from reference TRBV3-1 and TRBJ1-2): DTAVSQTPKYLVTQMGNDKSIKCEQNLGHDTMYWYKQDSKKFLKIMFSYNNKELIINETVPNRFSPKSPDKAHLNLHINSLELGDSAVYFCASSHARTVHYGYTFGSGTRLTVV.

This clonotype showed up just once. This sequence joins TRBV29-1 and TRBJ1-2; 8 nucleotides agree with TRBD1. The length of the CDR3 is 17 residues. V was pared by 4 bases and J by 2 bases, with 15 bases of the junction left unmatched. Germline CDR1 reads SQVTM; CDR2 reads ANQGSEA. The CDR3 is CSVAPTEPQGVNYGYTF. CDR3 sequence (DNA): TGCAGCGTTGCCCCAACCGAACCACAGGGGGTAAACTATGGCTACACCTTC.

V usage is TRBV13 and J usage is TRBJ1-1; TRBD1 matches at 7 bases. CDR1 and CDR2 from the germline V gene are PRHDT and FYEKMQ (reference sequence). V gave up 0 bases and J gave up 4 bases; unmatched junction bases: 5. CDR3 length equals 15 residues. The DNA for the CDR3 is TGTGCCAGCAGCTTAGGAAAGGGGGCAGGCACTGAAGCTTTCTTT. Encoded protein: CASSLGKGAGTEAFF. Using reference TRBV13 and TRBJ1-1 for the parts outside the CDR3, the full variable domain is AAGVIQSPRHLIKEKRETATLKCYPIPRHDTVYWYQQGPGQDPQFLISFYEKMQSDKGSIPDRFSAQQFSDYHSELNMSSLELGDSALYFCASSLGKGAGTEAFFGQGTRLTVV.

The chain joins TRBV30 to TRBJ1-2, with D uncertain. Germline V lookup: CDR1 GTSNPN, CDR2 SVGIG (reference sequence). The V and J ends lost 7 bases and 5 bases respectively, with 17 bases between them. The CDR3 contains 13 residues. In DNA, the CDR3 is TGTGCCTCGCCCCAATTGAGCGGTTATGGCTACACCTTC. Protein product: CASPQLSGYGYTF.

In this sample, this clonotype turned up a few times. The genes are TRBV11-1 and TRBJ2-7, with 8 bases fitting TRBD1. V shed 1 base and J 3 bases; nucleotides not matched to a gene: 5. CDR3 length: 15 residues. Germline V gene sequence: CDR1 SGHAT, CDR2 FQDESV (reference sequence). CDR3 sequence: CASSLVQGAGYEQYF. The CDR3 nucleotides read TGTGCCAGCAGCTTAGTCCAGGGGGCCGGCTACGAGCAGTACTTC.

V and J are TRBV4-1 and TRBJ2-2; 11 nucleotides line up with TRBD1. Germline trimming cut 4 bases from V and 5 bases from J; bases unmatched to any gene: 3. This CDR3 has 15 amino acids. Germline lookup yields CDR1 MGHRA and CDR2 YSYEKL. The CDR3 DNA is TGCGCCAGCAGCCGGGACAGGGGGTCGACCGGGGAGCTGTTTTTT. It specifies CASSRDRGSTGELFF.

CDR3 in DNA: TGTGCCAGCAGTTATGAAGCGGGAGAGGACTACGAGCAGTACTTC. Translation: CASSYEAGEDYEQYF. This rearrangement joins TRBV6-5 to TRBJ2-7; 8 positions match TRBD2. CDR1 is MNHEY, CDR2 SVGAGI, per germline. The CDR3 covers 15 residues. V was pared by 3 bases and J by 3 bases, with 7 bases of the junction left unmatched.

Turning to this clonotype: One end of the junction is discordant with germline, which a read error may explain. The chain joins TRBV7-6 to TRBJ2-2; D might be TRBD1 or TRBD2, each matching 5 bases. This CDR3 has 14 residues. CDR1 is SGHVS, CDR2 FNYEAQ, per germline. The CDR3, as DNA: TGTGCCAGCAGCGCCGGGATGGGGACCGGGGAGCTGCTTTTT. It yields the protein CASSAGMGTGELLF. The full variable domain, with the rest looked up from reference TRBV7-6 and TRBJ2-2, is GAGVSQSPRYKVTKRGQDVALRCDPISGHVSLYWYRQALGQGPEFLTYFNYEAQQDKSGLPNDRFSAERPEGSISTLTIQRTEQRDSAMYRCASSAGMGTGELLFGEGSRLTVL.

The chain has TRBV4-1 and TRBJ2-1; D ambiguous. This CDR3 comprises 15 residues. Germline CDR1 MGHRA, CDR2 YSYEKL. V lost 0 bases and J 2 bases, leaving 8 bases between the germline ends. CDR3 bases: TGCGCCAGCAGCCAAGAAAAGCCAGCCTACAATGAGCAGTTCTTC. Encoded protein: CASSQEKPAYNEQFF.

This chain connects TRBV30 to TRBJ2-7, with 8 bases lining up with TRBD1. Germline loops: CDR1 GTSNPN, CDR2 SVGIG (reference sequence). This CDR3 contains 14 residues. J gave up 5 bases and V 4 bases, and 10 bases lay outside the gene matches. The CDR3 bases are TGTGCCTGGAATGGACAGGGTGGGCGAGACGAGCAGTACTTC. It yields the protein CAWNGQGGRDEQYF.

This clonotype was counted once. V gene TRBV11-3 combines with J gene TRBJ2-1; perhaps TRBD2 as D (5 bases). Looked up from germline, CDR1 is SGHNT and CDR2 is YENEEA. Trimming left V 0 bases short and J 0 bases short, with 12 bases between. The CDR3 sequence is 17 residues long. CDR3 region: CASSLDGGWSSYNEQFF. The CDR3 DNA sequence: TGTGCCAGCAGCTTAGACGGAGGTTGGAGCTCCTACAATGAGCAGTTCTTC.